One and the same sample provided the 21 T cell receptor beta chains below, sequenced in a study. Via MiXCR, TCRdb re-called the 5' RACE reads, giving one row per CDR3 protein. This sample has 20,000 to 25,000 distinct CDR3 sequences, with less than 40% found just once. The sample comprised tumor-infiltrating naive CD4+ T cells sorted from the breast tumor. The subset was: naive CD4+ T cells, CD4+CD45RA+CD25-. These receptors came from a female donor with breast cancer.

As to this clonotype: A much more abundant neighbour one base away suggests this may be a read error. This chain links TRBV5-1 with TRBJ2-1, with D possibly matching TRBD1 (6 bases). This CDR3 contains 15 residues. In germline, CDR1 is SGHRS, CDR2 YFSETQ. The CDR3 protein is CASSLAPGDENEQSF. CDR3 DNA: TGCGCCAGCAGCTTGGCTCCAGGGGATGAGAATGAGCAGTCCTTC.

This rearrangement joins TRBV3-1 to TRBJ1-1; 10 nucleotides agree with TRBD1. The germline gives CDR1 LGHDT, CDR2 YNNKEL (reference sequence). The CDR3 sequence is 14 residues long. V lost 5 bases, J lost 5 bases, and 5 bases stayed unmatched. In nucleotides, the CDR3 is TGTGCCAGCAGCGAGACAGGGGGCAGGACTGAAGCTTTCTTT. Amino acids: CASSETGGRTEAFF.

Sample share makes this clonotype medium-sized. The chain recombines TRBV7-6 with TRBJ2-3; tentative D call: TRBD2 (5 bases). In germline, CDR1 is SGHVS, CDR2 FNYEAQ. This CDR3 region has 14 residues. V shed 3 bases and J shed 0 bases, with 7 bases lying between them. As DNA, the CDR3 is TGTGCCAGCAGCTTCGGCGGGAGCACAGATACGCAGTATTTT. Translation: CASSFGGSTDTQYF. The full variable domain, completed using reference TRBV7-6 and TRBJ2-3, is GAGVSQSPRYKVTKRGQDVALRCDPISGHVSLYWYRQALGQGPEFLTYFNYEAQQDKSGLPNDRFSAERPEGSISTLTIQRTEQRDSAMYRCASSFGGSTDTQYFGPGTRLTVL.

About this clonotype itself: One junction end does not reproduce the germline sequence, and a read error may be involved. The rearrangement joins TRBV6-5 to TRBJ2-5; TRBD2 aligns across 9 bases. Looked up from germline, CDR1 is MNHEY and CDR2 is SVGAGI. This CDR3 region has 21 residues. The CDR3: CARSASGTMDTTLTSQGTQYF. The CDR3 coding sequence is TGTGCCCGATCGGCTAGCGGGACAATGGACACAACCTTAACGTCCCAAGGGACCCAGTACTTC.

This clonotype appeared a few times. Being one base from a much bigger clone, this may be a read error. This sequence joins TRBV27 and TRBJ2-1; no definite D call. This CDR3 contains 11 residues. V lost 8 bases and J lost 10, with 12 bases in between. CDR1 is MNHEY and CDR2 is SMNVEV in the germline V gene (reference sequence). CDR3 protein: CASLRMGEQFF. Here the CDR3 DNA reads TGTGCCAGCCTGAGAATGGGGGAGCAGTTCTTC.

This clonotype was seen many times. This sequence joins TRBV7-2 and TRBJ2-1; D is ambiguous. This CDR3 has 17 amino acids. With 1 base removed from V and 0 bases from J, the gap between germline ends came to 13 bases. Per the germline V gene, CDR1 is SGHTA and CDR2 is FQGNSA. The CDR3 DNA reads TGTGCCAGCAGCTTAGATGGGCGGCCGAGCTCCTACAATGAGCAGTTCTTC. Translating it yields CASSLDGRPSSYNEQFF.

The V and J genes are TRBV24-1 and TRBJ1-5, with D unresolved. Trimming pared 2 bases from V and 2 bases from J, leaving 9 bases between. The CDR3 runs 15 residues. Germline V gives CDR1 KGHDR, CDR2 SFDVKD. In DNA, the CDR3 is TGTGCCACCAGTGATTCCGGGTCCGGCAATCAGCCCCAGCATTTT. Residues: CATSDSGSGNQPQHF.

To note about this clonotype: A much larger clone lies one base from this, so it may be a read error. The V and J genes are TRBV12-3 or TRBV12-4 and TRBJ2-1; 7 bases fit TRBD1. The CDR3 spans 15 residues. V lost 6 bases and J lost 5; bases outside the gene matches: 10. Here the CDR3 reads CASRGTGTADNEQFF. The CDR3 DNA reads TGTGCCAGCAGAGGCACCGGGACAGCCGACAATGAGCAGTTCTTC.

Points on this clonotype: A much larger clone differs by one base, so this may be a read error. The chain recombines TRBV29-1 with TRBJ2-5; D unclear. Deletions cut 2 bases from V and 5 bases from J, with 15 bases between. From germline, CDR1 is SQVTM and CDR2 ANQGSEA. The length of the CDR3 is 14 residues. This CDR3 is CSVEYRPARETQYF. CDR3 bases: TGCAGCGTTGAATATAGACCAGCCCGGGAGACCCAGTACTTC. The whole variable domain, remainder taken from reference TRBV29-1 and TRBJ2-5, is SAVISQKPSRDICQRGTSLTIQCQVDSQVTMMFWYRQQPGQSLTLIATANQGSEATYESGFVIDKFPISRPNLTFSTLTVSNMSPEDSSIYLCSVEYRPARETQYFGPGTRLLVL.

Within the sample, this clonotype is medium-sized. This rearrangement joins TRBV5-5 to TRBJ1-5; no definite D call. Germline CDR1 SGHKS, CDR2 YYEKEE (reference sequence). V gave up 2 bases and J gave up 3 bases, with 9 bases separating them. This CDR3 comprises 14 residues. The chain's CDR3 is CASSFSQFNQPQHF. The CDR3 region has the DNA TGTGCCAGCAGCTTTAGTCAGTTCAATCAGCCCCAGCATTTT.

The chain recombines TRBV24-1 with TRBJ2-1, with TRBD1 as a possible D gene (5 bases). The ends were cut back, 4 bases at V and 4 bases at J, with 10 bases in the middle. The germline CDR1 and CDR2 sequences are KGHDR and SFDVKD. The CDR3 runs 14 residues. The CDR3 DNA reads TGTGCCACCAGTGACTCAACAGGATACAATGAGCAGTTCTTC. Translated, it gives CATSDSTGYNEQFF.

Regarding this clonotype: This may come from a read error, since a much larger clone is one base off. The chain has TRBV3-1 and TRBJ2-7, with 7 bases aligning to TRBD1. This CDR3 region has 16 residues. V shed 5 bases, J shed 1 base, and the junction held 11 bases outside the gene matches. The germline gives CDR1 LGHDT, CDR2 YNNKEL (reference sequence). The CDR3 DNA is TGTGCCAGCAGCGGTCGGACAGGATTTTCTTCCTACGAGCAGTACTTC. Residues: CASSGRTGFSSYEQYF.

The V call is TRBV20-1, the J call TRBJ1-5; a possible D gene is TRBD1 (6 bases). The CDR3 is 14 amino acids. Trimming left V 0 bases short and J 7 bases short, with 13 bases between. Germline assignment: CDR1 DFQATT and CDR2 SNEGSKA (reference sequence). CDR3 amino acids: CSAREPTGGQPQHF. In nucleotides, the CDR3 is TGCAGTGCTAGAGAGCCGACAGGAGGACAGCCCCAGCATTTT.

Within the sample, this clonotype is medium-sized (0.01 to 0.1%). In DNA form, the CDR3 reads TGCAGTGCTAGAGACCAGAGTAGAGAGCAGTACTTC. Its protein is CSARDQSREQYF. The genes are TRBV20-1 and TRBJ2-7; D is unclear. Germline CDR1 is DFQATT and CDR2 is SNEGSKA (reference sequence). Trimming cost V 0 bases and J 7 bases, with 10 bases left between them. The CDR3 totals 12 residues.

The J gene is TRBJ2-2, the V gene TRBV6-5; D perhaps matches TRBD2 (6 bases). V lost 5 bases and J 6 bases, leaving 19 bases between the germline ends. The CDR3 length is 16 residues. Germline-derived CDR1 and CDR2 are MNHEY and SVGAGI. The CDR3 bases are TGTGCCAGCAGTCACAGGCGGGGACTGGTCCCCGGGGAGCTGTTTTTT. It yields the protein CASSHRRGLVPGELFF.

The chain employs TRBV6-5 and TRBJ1-1; tentatively, D is TRBD1 (5 bases). The V gene's germline CDR1 is MNHEY and CDR2 SVGAGI. V lost 7 bases to trimming and J lost 5 bases, with 14 bases between them. CDR3 length: 13 residues. The CDR3 protein is CASTRQLGTEAFF. CDR3 coding DNA: TGTGCCAGCACTAGACAGCTGGGGACTGAAGCTTTCTTT.

By sample fraction, this clonotype is medium-sized. This chain joins TRBV7-8 and TRBJ2-7; a possible D gene is TRBD1 (6 bases). This CDR3 comprises 15 residues. Germline V gene lookup returns CDR1 SGHVS and CDR2 FQNEAQ. The V gene lost 1 base and the J gene lost 0 bases, with 10 bases spanning the gap. CDR3 DNA: TGTGCCAGCAGCTTAGTGTGGGACAACTCCTACGAGCAGTACTTC. Its protein product is CASSLVWDNSYEQYF.

The chain links TRBV7-2 to TRBJ2-1, with 7 nucleotides matching TRBD2. The CDR3 totals 17 residues. Germline V gene lookup returns CDR1 SGHTA and CDR2 FQGNSA. V dropped 5 bases and J dropped 2; count of bases not matched to a gene: 12. This CDR3 reads CASSPGGVGGTYNEQFF. CDR3 coding DNA: TGTGCCAGCAGCCCCGGGGGAGTGGGAGGGACCTACAATGAGCAGTTCTTC.

In its sample, this clonotype ranks as medium-sized. The V and J genes are TRBV20-1 and TRBJ2-1, with 10 bases that match TRBD2. This CDR3 has 16 residues. The ends lost 1 base at V and 3 bases at J; junction bases unmatched: 6. Germline V gene lookup returns CDR1 DFQATT and CDR2 SNEGSKA (reference sequence). In nucleotides, the CDR3 is TGCAGTGCTAGAGGCTCCGGGACTAGCGACTACAATGAGCAGTTCTTC. It codes for CSARGSGTSDYNEQFF.

The chain couples TRBV10-3 to TRBJ2-1; maybe TRBD2 (5 bases). Germline assignment: CDR1 ENHRY and CDR2 SYGVKD. The CDR3 extends over 15 amino acids. V was trimmed by 9 bases and J by 0 bases, leaving 15 bases between them. The CDR3 loop is CAISSGLSSYNEQFF. The CDR3 nucleotides read TGTGCCATTTCAAGCGGCCTTAGCTCCTACAATGAGCAGTTCTTC.

The chain employs TRBV7-6 and TRBJ1-3, with a weak D call TRBD1 (6 bases). This CDR3 region has 15 residues. Trimming pared 4 bases from V and 0 bases from J, leaving 10 bases between. Germline V lookup: CDR1 SGHVS, CDR2 FNYEAQ. Here the CDR3 DNA reads TGTGCCAGCAGCTCTCAGGGGAGCTCTGGAAACACCATATATTTT. This codes for CASSSQGSSGNTIYF.